These T cell receptor beta chains were read from a single sample in a study of cytotoxic CD8 clonotypes in ibrutinib-treated CLL. The repertoire was sequenced with immunoSEQ multiplex PCR; TCRdb's copy has only in-frame clones and lacks some. The sample includes about 49,000 clones, 69% of them seen just once. This material consisted of PBMCs, taken after 12 months of ibrutinib treatment. The source of these receptors is a human donor with chronic lymphocytic leukemia. Each CDR3 is given with its conserved first and last residue. Fields, in order: clone size, V gene, J gene, CDR3 protein. Size is omitted from some rows. Given values are once, few, many or a class for expanded clones.

size: few; V: TRBV7-9; J: TRBJ2-2; CDR3: CASSRVPSNTGELFF
size: .; V: TRBV6-5; J: TRBJ2-3; CDR3: CASSPWVSGDTQYF
size: .; V: TRBV9; J: TRBJ1-4; CDR3: CASSGGDRGEKLFF
size: few; V: TRBV7-2; J: TRBJ2-7; CDR3: CASSLNPHTYEQYF
size: .; V: TRBV5-6; J: TRBJ1-1; CDR3: CASSLDGTKTMNTEAFF
size: .; V: TRBV29-1; J: TRBJ2-2; CDR3: CSGHIELTGELFF
size: once; V: TRBV11-2; J: TRBJ1-2; CDR3: CASSLDMAGTGIDYGYTF
size: .; V: TRBV9; J: TRBJ2-3; CDR3: CASSVVALTSYTDTQYF
size: .; V: TRBV7-3; J: TRBJ2-1; CDR3: CASSSVSLSYNEQFF
size: .; V: TRBV7-3; J: TRBJ2-7; CDR3: CASSPGTGYEQYF
size: .; V: TRBV6-1; J: TRBJ2-5; CDR3: CASSEEGGSWGHQETQYF
size: .; V: TRBV2; J: TRBJ1-4; CDR3: CASSDPQVFNEKLFF
size: .; V: TRBV6-4; J: TRBJ1-2; CDR3: CASTRRQVSPGYGYTF
size: .; V: TRBV5-1; J: TRBJ1-6; CDR3: CASSFTTGQPNSPLHF
size: .; V: TRBV15; J: TRBJ1-2; CDR3: CATSREGNYGYTF
size: .; V: TRBV9; J: TRBJ1-2; CDR3: CASSGYRRDNYGYTF
size: .; V: TRBV7-3; J: TRBJ2-5; CDR3: CASSLDQGDQYF
size: .; V: TRBV13; J: TRBJ2-3; CDR3: CASSLLRWDTQYF
size: .; V: TRBV4-1; J: TRBJ2-7; CDR3: CASSQEGQTWAQYF
size: .; V: TRBV7-9; J: TRBJ2-4; CDR3: CASSPGRAKNIQYF